This TCR beta chain was captured by sequencing in a study of cytomegalovirus exposure and HLA in healthy donors (dated by TCRdb to the late 2010s). As for the study more broadly: The roughly 670 repertoires of the first cohort and the roughly 120 validation repertoires were produced on the same platform, according to a later analysis. The study aimed to test whether cataloging public T cell receptors could reveal signatures of past pathogen exposure. Along with the roughly 710-subject first cohort, a separate validation cohort of over 90 different subjects was used. To predict cytomegalovirus infection status, the study combined high-throughput TCR immunosequencing, statistical association of individual TCRs with disease status, and machine learning. Study-wide conclusions, independent of this receptor: Most TCR sequences were seen in very few donors, while some public TCRs were found in many individuals. Of the cluster scores, roughly 95% were above 0 in a later analysis, which found that TCRs clustered in the first cohort also tended to co-occur in the 110 or so validation repertoires. The study gave a list of 150 to 200 TCR beta chains associated with cytomegalovirus. A later analysis had no HLA typing for the validation cohort, so co-occurrence there was scored across all 130 or so repertoires. Cytomegalovirus status was reported to be diagnosed by the classifier with high specificity and sensitivity in both the original and validation cohorts. In vitro tests confirmed that three of the cytomegalovirus-associated TCR beta chains recognize cytomegalovirus antigens. According to the authors, the approach could potentially be generalized to other disease states and immunological phenotypes.

Library prep was done by the immunoSEQ multiplex PCR assay. On the authors' methods: To diagnose cytomegalovirus status from the catalog of TCR beta chain sequences, a statistical classification framework was built. In TCRdb, the immuneACCESS table is reduced to in-frame sequences with V and J assigned. These tables do not hold every clone; where another copy was compared, an unresolved V gene accounts for under half, and the others remain unexplained. The DNA was the basis for D and trimming; V, J and clone size are from that table. The sample yields more than 250,000 clones; about 90% were counted once. Of the sample, 0.95% to 1.5% is held by the ten largest clones. With respect to this clone: Its antigen is currently not known. Within one base of it there is no much larger clone, and no base qualities were kept.

The donors were included in the validation cohort of 90 to 150 subjects, a group kept apart from the 666-subject first cohort. From a lookup of the germline V gene (reference sequence), CDR1 and CDR2 are GTSNPN and SVGIG. Its CDR3 holds 13 amino acids, cysteine through phenylalanine. Left in the record is the CDR3 DNA by itself, 39 bases read in frame from the first base. Trimming costs V 0 bases and J 0 bases, and their ends lie 6 bases apart. Sequenced input: PBMCs. Rearrangement joined TRBV30 to TRBJ2-7; there is no confident call for the D gene. This receptor was taken from a woman in her 30s in good health and CMV-seropositive. The sequence in DNA is TGTGCCTGGAGTGTCAGTCGCTCCTACGAGCAGTACTTC. It codes for CAWSVSRSYEQYF.